This T cell receptor (beta chain) emerged from a study of blood T cell repertoires in COVID-19. Study details: Researchers got acute and convalescent COVID-19 samples from the United States, Italy and Spain. T cells, B-cell-depleted T cells, or PBMCs supplied cDNA or gDNA.

CDR1 is ENHRY, CDR2 SYGVKD, per germline. CDR3 length: 15 residues. Between the trimmed V and J ends, which lost 0 bases and 9 bases, there was a span of 15 bases. As handled by the study authors: From reference gene primer amplification, estimates of nucleated cell counts were derived. Repertoires were generated with immunoSEQ multiplex PCR, while TCRdb's copy carries only in-frame clones and drops some. The V and J calls and the clone size are those of that table, but D and trimming were determined from the DNA. The sample carries roughly 120,000 clones, under 80% recorded once. Input material: peripheral blood. The V call is TRBV10-3, the J call TRBJ2-1; maybe TRBD2 (6 bases). The TCR originated in a man aged 65 to 79 with acute or convalescent COVID-19. The CDR3 region has the DNA TGTGCCATCAGTGAGTCGCGGGATCAGTGGGGTGAGCAGTTCTTC. This codes for CAISESRDQWGEQFF.